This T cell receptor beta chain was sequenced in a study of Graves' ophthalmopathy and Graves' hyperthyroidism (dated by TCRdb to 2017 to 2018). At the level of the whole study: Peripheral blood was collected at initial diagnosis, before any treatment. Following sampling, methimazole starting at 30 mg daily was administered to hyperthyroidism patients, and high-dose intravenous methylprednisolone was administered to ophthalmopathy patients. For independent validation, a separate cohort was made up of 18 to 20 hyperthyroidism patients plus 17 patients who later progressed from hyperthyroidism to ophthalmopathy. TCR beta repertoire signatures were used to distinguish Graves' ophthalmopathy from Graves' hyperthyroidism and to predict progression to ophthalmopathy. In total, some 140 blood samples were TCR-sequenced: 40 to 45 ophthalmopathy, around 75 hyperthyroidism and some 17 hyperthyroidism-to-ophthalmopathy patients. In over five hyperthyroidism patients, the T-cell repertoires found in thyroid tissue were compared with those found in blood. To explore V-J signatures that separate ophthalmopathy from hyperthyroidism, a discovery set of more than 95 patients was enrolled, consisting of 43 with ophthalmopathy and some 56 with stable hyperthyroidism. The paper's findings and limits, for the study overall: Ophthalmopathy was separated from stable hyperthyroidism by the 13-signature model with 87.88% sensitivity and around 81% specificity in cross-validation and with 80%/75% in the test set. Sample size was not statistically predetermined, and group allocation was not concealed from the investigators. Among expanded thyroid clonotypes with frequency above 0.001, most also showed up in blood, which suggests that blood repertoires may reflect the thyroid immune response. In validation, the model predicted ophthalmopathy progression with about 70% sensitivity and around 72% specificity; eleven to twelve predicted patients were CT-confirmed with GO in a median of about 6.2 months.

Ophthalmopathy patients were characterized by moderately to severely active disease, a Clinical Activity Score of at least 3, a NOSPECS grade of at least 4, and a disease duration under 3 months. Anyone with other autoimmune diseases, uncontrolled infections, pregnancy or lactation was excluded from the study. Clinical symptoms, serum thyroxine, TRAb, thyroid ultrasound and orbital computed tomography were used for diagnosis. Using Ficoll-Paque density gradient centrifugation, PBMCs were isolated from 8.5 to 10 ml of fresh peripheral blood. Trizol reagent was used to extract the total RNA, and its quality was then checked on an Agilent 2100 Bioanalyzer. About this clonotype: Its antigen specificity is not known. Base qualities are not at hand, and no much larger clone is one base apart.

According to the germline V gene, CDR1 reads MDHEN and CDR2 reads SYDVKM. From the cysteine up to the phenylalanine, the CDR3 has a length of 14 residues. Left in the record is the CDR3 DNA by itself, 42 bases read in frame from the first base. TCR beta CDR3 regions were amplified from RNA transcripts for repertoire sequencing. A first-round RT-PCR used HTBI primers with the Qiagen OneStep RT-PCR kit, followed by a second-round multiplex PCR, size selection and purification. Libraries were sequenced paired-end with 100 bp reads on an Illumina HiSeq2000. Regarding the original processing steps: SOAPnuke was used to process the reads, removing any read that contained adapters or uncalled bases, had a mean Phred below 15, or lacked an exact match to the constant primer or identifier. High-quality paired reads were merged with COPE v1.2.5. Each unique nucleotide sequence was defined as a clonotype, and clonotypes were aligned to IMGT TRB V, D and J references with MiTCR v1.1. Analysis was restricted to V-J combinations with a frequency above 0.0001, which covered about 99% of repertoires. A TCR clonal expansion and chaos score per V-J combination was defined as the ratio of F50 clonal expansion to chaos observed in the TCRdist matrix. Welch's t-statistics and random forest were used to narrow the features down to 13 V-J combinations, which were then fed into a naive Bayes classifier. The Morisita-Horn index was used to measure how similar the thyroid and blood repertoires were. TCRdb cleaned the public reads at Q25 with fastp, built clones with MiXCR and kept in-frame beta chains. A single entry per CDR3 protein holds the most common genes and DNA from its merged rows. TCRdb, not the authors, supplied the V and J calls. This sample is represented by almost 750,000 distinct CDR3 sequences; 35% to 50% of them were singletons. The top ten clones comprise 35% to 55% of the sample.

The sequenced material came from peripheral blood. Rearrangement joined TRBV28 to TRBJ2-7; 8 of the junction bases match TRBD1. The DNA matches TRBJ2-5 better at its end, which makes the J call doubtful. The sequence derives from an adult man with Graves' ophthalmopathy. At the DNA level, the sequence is TGTGCCAGCAGTACTCAGGGGGCTTTCGAGACCCAGTACTTC. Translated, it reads CASSTQGAFETQYF.